What follows are 29 T cell receptor beta chains derived from one specimen sequenced in a study of blood T cell repertoires in COVID-19. The method was immunoSEQ multiplex PCR; TCRdb's version includes in-frame clones alone and lacks a portion of them. The sample holds a few hundred thousand clones; roughly 88% are singletons and the top ten take under 2%. Material: peripheral blood. The receptors were sampled from a woman in her twenties or thirties with COVID-19, enrolled during active disease.

This chain links TRBV19 with TRBJ1-1; D is undetermined. Trimming stripped 6 bases from V and 2 bases from J, with 7 bases between. This CDR3 is 12 amino acids long. The V gene's germline CDR1 is LNHDA and CDR2 SQIVND (reference sequence). CDR3 sequence reads: CASSFTNTEAFF. CDR3 coding DNA: TGTGCCAGTAGCTTTACTAACACTGAAGCTTTCTTT.

The chain is built from TRBV30 and TRBJ1-3; a weak D match, TRBD1 (5 bases). Trimming left V 0 bases short and J 7 bases short, with 16 bases between. Germline-derived CDR1 and CDR2 are GTSNPN and SVGIG (reference sequence). This CDR3 is 15 amino acids long. The CDR3 nucleotides read TGTGCCTGGAGTGTAAGCCCGGGCAGGGCGAACACCATATATTTT. It encodes CAWSVSPGRANTIYF.

The chain links TRBV5-1 to TRBJ2-1, with 8 positions matching TRBD2. The CDR3 length is 13 residues. J gave up 7 bases and V 5 bases, and 5 bases lay outside the gene matches. The germline V gene encodes CDR1 SGHRS and CDR2 YFSETQ. CDR3: CASSSTGGNEQFF. The CDR3 bases are TGCGCCAGCAGTAGTACGGGGGGGAATGAGCAGTTCTTC.

This sequence joins TRBV2 and TRBJ1-2; D is undetermined. The V gene's germline CDR1 is SNHLY and CDR2 FYNNEI. This CDR3 is 12 amino acids long. V lost 8 bases to trimming and J lost 5 bases, with 12 bases between them. The CDR3 DNA reads as TGTGCCAGCCACCGAAGGAGTTATGGCTACACCTTC. This codes for CASHRRSYGYTF.

V is TRBV11-2 and J is TRBJ1-3; TRBD1 matches 7 bases. The CDR3 loop spans 16 amino acids. V trimming: 5 bases; J trimming: 0 bases; junction bases outside the gene matches: 7. Germline V lookup: CDR1 SGHAT, CDR2 FQNNGV. Here the CDR3 DNA reads TGTGCCAGCAGCCTTACCTCAGGGGGCTCTGGAAACACCATATATTTT. Its protein is CASSLTSGGSGNTIYF.

This clone was seen just once. The rearrangement uses TRBV29-1 and TRBJ2-3; D is possibly TRBD1 (7 bases). The CDR3 spans 14 residues. CDR1 is SQVTM, CDR2 ANQGSEA, per germline. V was shortened by 3 bases and J by 4 bases, with 14 bases between the two germline ends. CDR3 protein: CSVERTGGADTQYF. The DNA of the CDR3 is TGCAGCGTTGAGAGGACAGGAGGGGCAGATACGCAGTATTTT.

This clone was recorded a few times. The rearrangement joins TRBV4-1 to TRBJ2-7, with D perhaps TRBD1 (7 bases). V was trimmed by 4 bases and J by 7 bases, leaving 20 bases between them. CDR3 length equals 15 residues. Germline CDR1 reads MGHRA; CDR2 reads YSYEKL. The CDR3 coding sequence is TGCGCCAGCAGCCCTTTTCTTGACAGGGCGGGAGAGCAGTACTTC. Amino acid sequence: CASSPFLDRAGEQYF.

The chain joins TRBV3-1 (or the pseudogene TRBV3-2) to TRBJ1-2, with D maybe TRBD1 (6 bases). This CDR3 region has 15 residues. Germline CDR1 and CDR2: LGHDT and YNNKEL (reference sequence). Trimming pared 1 base from V and 7 bases from J, leaving 16 bases between. This CDR3 reads CASSQGAQGRRGYTF. The CDR3 bases are TGTGCCAGCAGCCAAGGGGCTCAGGGGCGCCGTGGCTACACCTTC.

The chain carries TRBV5-1 and TRBJ2-5; a weak D match, TRBD1 (6 bases). There are 14 residues in the CDR3. Germline-derived CDR1 and CDR2 are SGHRS and YFSETQ. Deletions cut 4 bases from V and 5 bases from J, with 15 bases between. The CDR3 region has the DNA TGCGCCAGCAGCCCCTTACAGGGAACGGAGACCCAGTACTTC. Translated, it gives CASSPLQGTETQYF. The full variable domain, in which reference TRBV5-1 and TRBJ2-5 provide the parts outside the CDR3, is KAGVTQTPRYLIKTRGQQVTLSCSPISGHRSVSWYQQTPGQGLQFLFEYFSETQRNKGNFPGRFSGRQFSNSRSEMNVSTLELGDSALYLCASSPLQGTETQYFGPGTRLLVL.

The CDR3 DNA reads as TGTGCCAGCCGGACAGGTCAGACCCAGTACTTC. Amino acids: CASRTGQTQYF. The chain combines TRBV6-5 with TRBJ2-5; 7 bases align to TRBD1. Looked up from germline, CDR1 is MNHEY and CDR2 is SVGAGI. The CDR3 has 11 amino acids. The V and J ends lost 8 bases and 6 bases, in that order; junction bases with no gene match: 3.

DNA of the CDR3: TGTGCCAGCAGTTATCATGGGGCAGGGTACAACTATGGCTACACCTTC. The encoded protein is CASSYHGAGYNYGYTF. The chain couples TRBV28 to TRBJ1-2, with D maybe TRBD1 (5 bases). The CDR3 is 16 amino acids. Germline lookup yields CDR1 MDHEN and CDR2 SYDVKM. V was pared by 4 bases and J by 2 bases, with 17 bases between.

The chain employs TRBV6-2 or TRBV6-3 and TRBJ2-7; D may be TRBD1 (6 bases). This CDR3 comprises 15 residues. The V end was cut by 0 bases, the J end by 3 bases, with 12 bases between. Germline CDR1 MNHEY, CDR2 SVGEGT. CDR3 in amino acids: CASSYSSGGDYEQYF. The DNA of the CDR3 is TGTGCCAGCAGTTACTCTTCTGGGGGCGACTACGAGCAGTACTTC.

CDR3 DNA: TGCGCCAGCAGAGGGACAGCTGTTGGCTACACCTTC. Its translation: CASRGTAVGYTF. The chain uses TRBV5-1 and TRBJ1-2; 7 positions agree with TRBD1. V shed 5 bases, J shed 7 bases, and the junction held 5 bases outside the gene matches. This CDR3 region has 12 residues. Germline CDR1 is SGHRS and CDR2 is YFSETQ. The full variable domain, rest sourced from reference TRBV5-1 and TRBJ1-2, is KAGVTQTPRYLIKTRGQQVTLSCSPISGHRSVSWYQQTPGQGLQFLFEYFSETQRNKGNFPGRFSGRQFSNSRSEMNVSTLELGDSALYLCASRGTAVGYTFGSGTRLTVV.

J is TRBJ2-1 and V is TRBV5-6; TRBD2 matches 8 bases. Germline V gene lookup returns CDR1 SGHDT and CDR2 YYEEEE. This CDR3 contains 17 residues. V was clipped by 0 bases and J by 0 bases; unmatched bases: 5. The CDR3 bases are TGTGCCAGCAGCTTGGTTAGCGGGGACATCTCCTACAATGAGCAGTTCTTC. Protein product: CASSLVSGDISYNEQFF. The whole variable domain, filled in from reference TRBV5-6 and TRBJ2-1, reads DAGVTQSPTHLIKTRGQQVTLRCSPKSGHDTVSWYQQALGQGPQFIFQYYEEEERQRGNFPDRFSGHQFPNYSSELNVNALLLGDSALYLCASSLVSGDISYNEQFFGPGTRLTVL.

The CDR3, as DNA: TGTGCCAGCAGCTCAATCACAGATACGCAGTATTTT. This sequence encodes CASSSITDTQYF. The genes are TRBV7-2 and TRBJ2-3, with unresolved D. The germline V gene has CDR1 SGHTA and CDR2 FQGNSA. Between the trimmed V and J ends, which lost 4 bases and 2 bases, there was a span of 4 bases. The CDR3 sequence is 12 residues long.

Notes on this clone: In this CDR3 the conserved last residue, phenylalanine or tryptophan, is missing, so a read error is likely. The DNA is left out, because the CDR3 cannot be placed on it with certainty; the CDR3 is given as TCRdb lists it. The chain is built from TRBV6-4 and TRBJ1-3; the table's D call, TRBD1, has no DNA check behind it. The CDR3 comprises 10 residues, both ends counted. Germline V gene lookup returns CDR1 MRHNA and CDR2 SNTAGT. The CDR3 sequence: CASMRTGAMV.

The chain employs TRBV7-9 and TRBJ1-4, with no clear D. The V and J ends lost 4 bases and 7 bases respectively, with 16 bases between them. Germline values: CDR1 SEHNR, CDR2 FQNEAQ (reference sequence). The CDR3 runs 15 residues. The CDR3 sequence is CASSSSLWEFEKLFF. The CDR3, as DNA: TGTGCCAGCAGCTCGAGCTTGTGGGAGTTTGAAAAACTGTTTTTT. Supplemented by reference TRBV7-9 and TRBJ1-4, the full variable domain reads DTGVSQNPRHKITKRGQNVTFRCDPISEHNRLYWYRQTLGQGPEFLTYFQNEAQLEKSRLLSDRFSAERPKGSFSTLEIQRTEQGDSAMYLCASSSSLWEFEKLFFGSGTQLSVL.

The rearrangement links TRBV5-1 to TRBJ1-6; D perhaps matches TRBD1 (5 bases). Trimming took off 4 bases at V and 10 bases at J, with 21 bases between the two ends. This CDR3 is 16 amino acids long. The germline gives CDR1 SGHRS, CDR2 YFSETQ. The CDR3 bases are TGCGCCAGCAGCCCACAACCTACGACAAGGGGCTCACCCCTCCACTTT. Translated, it gives CASSPQPTTRGSPLHF.

The gene calls are TRBV3-1 (or the pseudogene TRBV3-2) and TRBJ2-5, with D tentatively TRBD2 (6 bases). The CDR3 is 18 residues long. With 3 bases removed from V and 2 bases from J, the gap between germline ends came to 22 bases. From germline, CDR1 is LGHDT and CDR2 YNNKEL (reference sequence). The CDR3 DNA is TGTGCCAGCAGCCAGGCGCAGGATTGGGGCCGGGGGCAAGAGACCCAGTACTTC. Its translation: CASSQAQDWGRGQETQYF.

The chain is built from TRBV3-1 (or the pseudogene TRBV3-2) and TRBJ2-5; no firm D call. Germline-derived CDR1 and CDR2 are LGHDT and YNNKEL (reference sequence). The CDR3 length is 14 residues. Between the trimmed V and J ends, which lost 0 bases and 3 bases, there was a span of 8 bases. This chain's CDR3 is CASSQDDLKETQYF. CDR3 DNA: TGTGCCAGCAGCCAAGATGACTTAAAAGAGACCCAGTACTTC.

The rearrangement links TRBV27 to TRBJ2-1; 7 nucleotides agree with TRBD1. This CDR3 region has 13 residues. Unmatched junction bases numbered 2, after V lost 0 bases and J lost 9 bases. Germline V gives CDR1 MNHEY, CDR2 SMNVEV (reference sequence). For the CDR3, the DNA is TGTGCCAGCAGTTTATCTAGGGGGCGTGAGCAGTTCTTC. It encodes CASSLSRGREQFF.

This clone was seen once. The chain couples TRBV11-2 to TRBJ2-2; maybe TRBD1 (6 bases). The CDR3 has 16 amino acids. The germline V gene encodes CDR1 SGHAT and CDR2 FQNNGV. Trimming shortened V by 5 bases and J by 0 bases, and 13 bases separated the two germline ends. The CDR3 DNA is TGTGCCAGCAGCCCTTGGGACATTACGAACACCGGGGAGCTGTTTTTT. As protein: CASSPWDITNTGELFF.

The rearrangement uses TRBV4-2 and TRBJ1-5; tentative D call: TRBD1 (6 bases). V lost 3 bases and J 5 bases, leaving 17 bases between the germline ends. This CDR3 contains 16 residues. Per germline, CDR1 LGHNA and CDR2 YNFKEQ. CDR3 sequence reads: CASSQSERQAHQPQHF. CDR3 bases: TGTGCCAGCAGCCAGAGCGAGCGACAGGCGCATCAGCCCCAGCATTTT.

V usage is TRBV11-2 and J usage is TRBJ2-7; D is unresolved. V was trimmed by 1 base and J by 1 base, leaving 11 bases between them. Looked up from germline, CDR1 is SGHAT and CDR2 is FQNNGV. The CDR3 contains 15 residues. The CDR3 is CASSLVSFGSYEQYV. The CDR3 bases are TGTGCCAGCAGCTTAGTTTCTTTCGGGTCCTACGAGCAGTACGTC.

This chain connects TRBV3-1 (or the pseudogene TRBV3-2) to TRBJ2-2, with unresolved D. This CDR3 has 12 amino acids. Germline-derived CDR1 and CDR2 are LGHDT and YNNKEL (reference sequence). V was pared by 1 base and J by 8 bases, with 5 bases between. CDR3 sequence (DNA): TGTGCCAGCAGCCAAGTTCGGGGGGAGCTGTTTTTT. Amino acids: CASSQVRGELFF.

Regarding this clone: Other nucleotide sequences from this sample produce the same CDR3. The J gene is TRBJ1-5, the V gene TRBV12-3 or TRBV12-4; unclear D gene. Trimming pared 3 bases from V and 7 bases from J, leaving 10 bases between. The CDR3 has 13 residues. The CDR3 DNA follows: TGTGCCAGCAGTTTTGGGCCGGGACAGCCCCAGCATTTT. Amino acids: CASSFGPGQPQHF.

The chain is built from TRBV5-1 and TRBJ2-7; weak D call: TRBD2 (6 bases). The CDR3 is 14 residues long. V was clipped by 0 bases and J by 0 bases, with 7 bases between them. Per germline, CDR1 SGHRS and CDR2 YFSETQ. The CDR3 DNA follows: TGCGCCAGCAGCTTGGCGGGAGACTCCTACGAGCAGTACTTC. Protein product: CASSLAGDSYEQYF.

This chain uses TRBV28 with TRBJ1-6, with 8 bases lining up with TRBD1. The germline V gene has CDR1 MDHEN and CDR2 SYDVKM. With V trimmed by 6 bases and J by 5 bases, 6 bases remained unmatched. The CDR3 is made up of 15 amino acids. The CDR3 reads CASRGGTGDNSPLHF. In DNA, the CDR3 is TGTGCCAGCAGGGGTGGGACAGGTGATAATTCACCCCTCCACTTT. Looking up the rest from reference TRBV28 and TRBJ1-6 gives the full variable domain: DVKVTQSSRYLVKRTGEKVFLECVQDMDHENMFWYRQDPGLGLRLIYFSYDVKMKEKGDIPEGYSVSREKKERFSLILESASTNQTSMYLCASRGGTGDNSPLHFGNGTRLTVT.

The V and J genes are TRBV6-5 and TRBJ1-1; D ambiguous. The CDR3 has 15 residues. The germline V gene encodes CDR1 MNHEY and CDR2 SVGAGI. V was cut by 4 bases and J by 3 bases, with 15 bases left in between. CDR3 region: CASSLGGWTHTEAFF. In DNA, the CDR3 is TGTGCCAGCAGTTTAGGAGGATGGACCCACACTGAAGCTTTCTTT.